The clone carrying this T cell receptor beta chain occurred once. Patients in Seattle were enrolled during active infection, then followed longitudinally. The table came from immunoSEQ multiplex PCR; TCRdb's copy has only in-frame clones and leaves some out. The table shows roughly 410,000 clones, with roughly 90% occurring only once. These data belong to a study of blood T cell repertoires in COVID-19. Study-wide background: Spain, Italy and the United States supplied samples that represented acute and convalescent COVID-19. T cells, B-cell-depleted T cells, or PBMCs provided the cDNA or gDNA that served as material.

Germline values: CDR1 LNHDA, CDR2 SQIVND (reference sequence). The V segment lost 7 bases and the J segment 5 bases; nucleotides outside the gene matches: 4. CDR3 length: 12 amino acids. The sequencing sample was made of peripheral blood. The rearrangement links TRBV19 to TRBJ1-1; 7 bases align to TRBD1. The origin of this receptor is a woman aged 35 to 49 with COVID-19, enrolled during active disease. The CDR3 loop reads CASTSGGTEAFF. The CDR3, as DNA: TGTGCCAGTACCTCAGGGGGAACTGAAGCTTTCTTT.